The rows below give T cell receptor beta chains drawn from one sample of a study of human T cells and chemical hapten exposure. One entry per CDR3 protein results from TCRdb running MiXCR on the RACE reads. Of some 82,000 distinct CDR3 sequences in the sample, 6.6% were seen once. Sequenced material: whole blood, taken in connection with sensitization to the hapten diphenylcyclopropenone (DPC). These receptor sequences come from a woman younger than 45 with alopecia areata. Some clones in this sample may be carry-over from other donors' samples. Both conserved end residues are part of each CDR3. Each record gives: V gene, J gene, D gene, clone size, CDR3 protein, CDR3 DNA. D genes are given only for firm matches. The size of a clone is reported for some rows only, either as once, few or many, or as a class for expanded clones.

TRBV6-6	TRBJ2-2	-	many	CASVGRVDTGELFF	TGTGCCAGCGTAGGCAGGGTTGACACCGGGGAGCTGTTTTTT
TRBV12-3/TRBV12-4	TRBJ1-6	-	-	CASTTPYSPLHF	TGTGCCAGCACGACACCATATTCACCCCTCCACTTT
TRBV29-1	TRBJ1-2	TRBD1	many	CSVDGTANYGYTF	TGCAGCGTCGATGGGACAGCTAACTATGGCTACACCTTC
TRBV7-2	TRBJ2-5	-	many	CASMIWGREETQYF	TGTGCCAGCATGATCTGGGGGCGAGAAGAGACCCAGTACTTC
TRBV20-1	TRBJ2-7	TRBD2	many	CSGRQVAGGPHEQYF	TGCAGTGGTAGGCAGGTCGCGGGGGGGCCTCACGAGCAGTACTTC
TRBV20-1	TRBJ1-1	TRBD1	-	CSARTGVGDTEAFF	TGCAGTGCTAGGACAGGGGTAGGGGACACTGAAGCTTTCTTT
TRBV20-1	TRBJ2-5	-	many	CSAYRVQETQYF	TGCAGTGCGTACAGAGTCCAAGAGACCCAGTACTTC
TRBV18	TRBJ2-6	-	many	CASSPPGKNVLTF	TGTGCCAGCTCACCACCGGGAAAAAACGTCCTGACTTTC
TRBV9	TRBJ1-1	-	-	CASSVGPLGAVNTEAFF	TGTGCCAGCAGCGTAGGGCCGCTGGGGGCAGTGAACACTGAAGCTTTCTTT
TRBV11-2	TRBJ2-1	-	many	CASSLFSSYNEQFF	TGTGCCAGCAGCCTATTTAGCTCCTACAATGAGCAGTTCTTC
TRBV13	TRBJ1-3	-	few	CASSLRATSGNTIYF	TGTGCCAGCAGCTTAAGGGCTACGTCTGGAAACACCATATATTTT
TRBV6-2/TRBV6-3	TRBJ2-6	TRBD1	many	CASTRTGFGANVLTF	TGTGCCAGTACCCGGACAGGGTTTGGGGCCAACGTCCTGACTTTC
TRBV2	TRBJ2-7	-	many	CASSADTYEQYF	TGTGCCAGCAGCGCGGATACCTACGAGCAGTACTTC
TRBV20-1	TRBJ2-2	TRBD1	many	CSATGQGYTGELFF	TGCAGTGCTACGGGACAGGGCTACACCGGGGAGCTGTTTTTT
TRBV5-1	TRBJ2-7	-	many	CASSLSGDRPYEQYF	TGCGCCAGCAGCTTGTCCGGGGACCGACCCTACGAGCAGTACTTC
TRBV20-1	TRBJ2-1	-	many	CSARERTWASGVKDALRPYNEQFF	TGCAGTGCTAGAGAGCGGACGTGGGCGAGTGGAGTTAAGGACGCCCTACGACCCTACAATGAGCAGTTCTTC
TRBV3-1	TRBJ2-3	-	many	CASSQESRGNTDTQYF	TGTGCCAGCAGCCAAGAGTCGAGGGGTAACACAGATACGCAGTATTTT
TRBV25-1	TRBJ1-2	TRBD1	many	CASSEFVQGEVYTF	TGTGCCAGCAGTGAATTTGTCCAGGGGGAGGTCTACACCTTC
TRBV6-2/TRBV6-3	TRBJ1-1	TRBD1	-	CASSATPGQGEAFF	TGTGCCAGCAGTGCAACACCGGGACAGGGAGAAGCTTTCTTT
TRBV4-2	TRBJ2-3	-	many	CASSQVAGLDLTDTQYF	TGTGCCAGCAGCCAAGTGGCGGGGCTCGACCTCACAGATACGCAGTATTTT
TRBV18	TRBJ1-4	-	-	CASSPPSGQGDNEKLFF	TGTGCCAGCTCACCGCCCTCAGGGCAAGGGGATAATGAAAAACTGTTTTTT
TRBV12-3/TRBV12-4	TRBJ2-5	TRBD1	-	CASTYSDRAETQYF	TGTGCCAGCACCTACTCAGACAGGGCCGAGACCCAGTACTTC
TRBV18	TRBJ1-3	TRBD1	many	CASSQDRGPGNTIYF	TGTGCCAGCTCACAGGACAGGGGGCCTGGAAACACCATATATTTT
TRBV6-5	TRBJ2-5	-	many	CASSYSTAQETQYF	TGTGCCAGCAGTTACAGCACAGCCCAAGAGACCCAGTACTTC
TRBV5-1	TRBJ2-3	-	many	CASSLGARDTQYF	TGCGCCAGCAGCTTGGGGGCGAGAGATACGCAGTATTTT
TRBV5-1	TRBJ2-6	-	many	CASSPDRPRSSGANVLTF	TGCGCCAGCAGCCCTGACAGACCCCGGAGCTCTGGGGCCAACGTCCTGACTTTC
TRBV20-1	TRBJ2-1	TRBD2	few	CSARILAETLYNEQFF	TGCAGTGCTAGGATCCTAGCGGAAACATTATACAATGAGCAGTTCTTC
TRBV20-1	TRBJ1-2	TRBD1	-	CSARDRQGTFRSYTF	TGCAGTGCTAGAGATCGACAGGGGACGTTCAGAAGCTACACCTTC
TRBV27	TRBJ1-4	-	many	CASSFPERRSDSLDEKLFF	TGTGCCAGCAGTTTTCCAGAAAGGAGGTCGGACTCACTTGATGAAAAACTGTTTTTT
TRBV7-9	TRBJ1-6	-	few	CASSLRAGDNSPLHF	TGTGCCAGCAGCTTACGGGCAGGGGATAATTCACCCCTCCACTTT
TRBV20-1	TRBJ2-7	-	-	CSASTTSYEQYF	TGCAGTGCTAGTACGACCTCCTACGAGCAGTACTTC
TRBV18	TRBJ1-1	TRBD1	-	CASSPQRDSNTEAFF	TGTGCCAGCTCACCCCAGCGGGACAGCAACACTGAAGCTTTCTTT
TRBV6-5	TRBJ2-7	-	many	CASSDAGAGTYEQYF	TGTGCCAGCAGTGACGCGGGGGCCGGAACCTACGAGCAGTACTTC
TRBV6-1	TRBJ1-2	-	few	CASKEGDEYAGYTF	TGTGCCAGCAAGGAGGGGGACGAATACGCGGGCTACACCTTC
TRBV29-1	TRBJ1-2	TRBD1	few	CSVVGQSLNYGYTF	TGCAGCGTTGTGGGACAGAGTCTTAACTATGGCTACACCTTC
TRBV20-1	TRBJ1-1	-	-	CSAPRNTEAFF	TGCAGTGCCCCGCGGAACACTGAAGCTTTCTTT
TRBV3-1	TRBJ1-2	-	-	CASSQPKTASYGYTF	TGTGCCAGCAGCCAACCGAAGACAGCCTCTTATGGCTACACCTTC
TRBV6-2/TRBV6-3	TRBJ2-7	-	many	CASESQWAYPAYEQYF	TGTGCCAGCGAATCACAGTGGGCGTATCCAGCCTACGAGCAGTACTTC
TRBV6-6	TRBJ2-7	-	many	CASSPGISYEQYF	TGTGCCAGCAGTCCAGGGATCTCCTACGAGCAGTACTTC
TRBV4-2	TRBJ1-5	TRBD1	many	CASSQDQGEHQPQHF	TGTGCCAGCAGCCAAGATCAGGGGGAACATCAGCCCCAGCATTTT
TRBV12-3/TRBV12-4	TRBJ1-1	-	few	CASSLRATEAFF	TGTGCCAGCAGTTTGCGGGCCACTGAAGCTTTCTTT
TRBV10-3	TRBJ2-1	-	-	CAISDTFGQTNEQFF	TGTGCCATCAGTGACACCTTCGGACAGACCAATGAGCAGTTCTTC
TRBV6-5	TRBJ2-2	TRBD1	-	CASSGMDRGHTGELFF	TGTGCCAGCAGTGGGATGGACAGGGGACACACCGGGGAGCTGTTTTTT
TRBV5-6	TRBJ1-5	-	many	CASSLKTYSNQPQHF	TGTGCCAGCAGCTTAAAAACCTATAGCAATCAGCCCCAGCATTTT